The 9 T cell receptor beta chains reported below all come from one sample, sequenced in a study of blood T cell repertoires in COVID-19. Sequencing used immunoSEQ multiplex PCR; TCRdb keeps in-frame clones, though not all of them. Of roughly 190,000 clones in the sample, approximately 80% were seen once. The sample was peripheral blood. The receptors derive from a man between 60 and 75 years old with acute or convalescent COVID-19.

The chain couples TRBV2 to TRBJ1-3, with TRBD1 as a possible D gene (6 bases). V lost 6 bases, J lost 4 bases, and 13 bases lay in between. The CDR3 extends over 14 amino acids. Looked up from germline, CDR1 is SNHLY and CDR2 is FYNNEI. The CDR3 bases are TGTGCCAGCAGGCCAGGGGTGAGGGGAAACACCATATATTTT. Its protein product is CASRPGVRGNTIYF.

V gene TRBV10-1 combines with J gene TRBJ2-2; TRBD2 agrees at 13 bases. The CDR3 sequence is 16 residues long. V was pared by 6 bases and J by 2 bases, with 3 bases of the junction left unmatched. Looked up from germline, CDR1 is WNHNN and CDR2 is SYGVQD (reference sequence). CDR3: CASSLGLAGNTGELFF. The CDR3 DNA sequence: TGCGCCAGCAGCCTGGGACTAGCGGGAAACACCGGGGAGCTGTTTTTT.

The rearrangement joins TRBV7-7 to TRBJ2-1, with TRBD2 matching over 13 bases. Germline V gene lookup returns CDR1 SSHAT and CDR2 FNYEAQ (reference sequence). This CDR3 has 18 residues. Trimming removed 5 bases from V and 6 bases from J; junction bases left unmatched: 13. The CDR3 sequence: CASSPRTSGSRWGNEQFF. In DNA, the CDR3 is TGTGCCAGCAGCCCCCGGACTAGCGGGAGTAGGTGGGGCAATGAGCAGTTCTTC.

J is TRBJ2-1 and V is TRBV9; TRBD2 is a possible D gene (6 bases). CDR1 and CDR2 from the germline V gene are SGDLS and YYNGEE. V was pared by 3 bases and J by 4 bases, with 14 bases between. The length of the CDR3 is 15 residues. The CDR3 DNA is TGTGCCAGCAGCGGCCGGGACTCCTCATACAATGAGCAGTTCTTC. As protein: CASSGRDSSYNEQFF.

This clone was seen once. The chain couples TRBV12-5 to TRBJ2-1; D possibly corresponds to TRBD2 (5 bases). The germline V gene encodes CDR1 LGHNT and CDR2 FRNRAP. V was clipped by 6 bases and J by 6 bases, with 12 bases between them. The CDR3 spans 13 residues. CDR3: CASGLVIVNEQFF. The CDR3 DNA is TGTGCTAGTGGACTAGTAATAGTCAATGAGCAGTTCTTC.

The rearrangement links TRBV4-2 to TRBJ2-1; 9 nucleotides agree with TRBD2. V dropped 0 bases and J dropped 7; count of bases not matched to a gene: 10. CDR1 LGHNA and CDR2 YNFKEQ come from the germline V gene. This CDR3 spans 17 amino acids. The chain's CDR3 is CASSQDPSGGMGNEQFF. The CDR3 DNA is TGTGCCAGCAGCCAAGATCCCAGCGGGGGGATGGGAAATGAGCAGTTCTTC.

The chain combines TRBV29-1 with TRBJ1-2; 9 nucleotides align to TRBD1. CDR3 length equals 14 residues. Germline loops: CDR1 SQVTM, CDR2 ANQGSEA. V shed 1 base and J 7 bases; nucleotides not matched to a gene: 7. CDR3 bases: TGCAGCGTTGAAGGGCGACAGGGGGTAGCTGGCTACACCTTC. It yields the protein CSVEGRQGVAGYTF.

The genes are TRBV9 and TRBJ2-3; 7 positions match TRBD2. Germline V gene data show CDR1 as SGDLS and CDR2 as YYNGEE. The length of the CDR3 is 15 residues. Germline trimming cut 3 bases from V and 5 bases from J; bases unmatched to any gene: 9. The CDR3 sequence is CASSAMGVAGDTQYF. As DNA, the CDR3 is TGTGCCAGCAGCGCTATGGGGGTAGCGGGAGATACGCAGTATTTT.

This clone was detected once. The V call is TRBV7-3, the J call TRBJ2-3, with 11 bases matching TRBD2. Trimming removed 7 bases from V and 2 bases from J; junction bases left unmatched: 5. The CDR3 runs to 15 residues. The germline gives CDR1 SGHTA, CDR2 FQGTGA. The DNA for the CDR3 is TGTGCCAGCACTCCTAGCGGGAGGACCACAGATACGCAGTATTTT. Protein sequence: CASTPSGRTTDTQYF.